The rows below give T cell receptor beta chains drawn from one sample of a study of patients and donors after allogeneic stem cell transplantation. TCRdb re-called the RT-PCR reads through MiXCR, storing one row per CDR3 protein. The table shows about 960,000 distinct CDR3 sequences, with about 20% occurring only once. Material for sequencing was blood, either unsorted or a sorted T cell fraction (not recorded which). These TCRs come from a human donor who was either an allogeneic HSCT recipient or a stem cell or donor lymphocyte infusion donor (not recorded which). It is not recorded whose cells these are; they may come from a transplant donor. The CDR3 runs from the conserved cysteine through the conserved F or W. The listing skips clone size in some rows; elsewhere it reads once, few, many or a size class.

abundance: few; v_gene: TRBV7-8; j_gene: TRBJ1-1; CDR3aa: CASSRTPGSNTEAFF
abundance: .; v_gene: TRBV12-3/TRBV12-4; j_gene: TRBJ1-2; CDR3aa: CASSLFRGNYGYTF
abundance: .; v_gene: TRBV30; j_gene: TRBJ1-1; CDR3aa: CAWSVTDTEAFF
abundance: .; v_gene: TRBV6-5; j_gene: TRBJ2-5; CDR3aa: CASSYSALAGEETQYF
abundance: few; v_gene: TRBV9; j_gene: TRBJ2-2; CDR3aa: CASSVGVGTGELFF
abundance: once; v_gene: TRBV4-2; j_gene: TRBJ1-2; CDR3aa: CASSGRGAANYGYTF
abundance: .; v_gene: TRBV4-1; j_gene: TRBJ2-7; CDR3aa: CASSQGGTPPYEQYF
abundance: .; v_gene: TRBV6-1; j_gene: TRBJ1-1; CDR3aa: CASTQGQTNTEAFF
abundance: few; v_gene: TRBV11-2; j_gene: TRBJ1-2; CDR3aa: CASSLGARGSNYGYTF
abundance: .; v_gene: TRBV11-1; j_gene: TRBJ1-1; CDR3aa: CASSHPGRTRGSHTEAFF
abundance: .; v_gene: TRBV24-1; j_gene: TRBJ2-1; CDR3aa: CATSATSGPYNEQFF
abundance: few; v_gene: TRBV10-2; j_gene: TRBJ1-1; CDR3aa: CASSDGWAVAFF
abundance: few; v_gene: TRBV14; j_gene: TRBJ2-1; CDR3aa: CASSQDVDSVEQFF
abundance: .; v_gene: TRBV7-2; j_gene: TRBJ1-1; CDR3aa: CASSPGPRRVTEAFF
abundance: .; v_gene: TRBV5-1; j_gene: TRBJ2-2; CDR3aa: CASKLINTGELFF
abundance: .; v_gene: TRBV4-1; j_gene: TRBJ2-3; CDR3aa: CASSELAGVADTQYF
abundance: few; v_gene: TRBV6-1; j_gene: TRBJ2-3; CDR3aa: CAGTEAARTEDTQYF